These 23 T cell receptor beta chains originate from one sample sequenced in a study of cytomegalovirus exposure and HLA in healthy donors. Generated by immunoSEQ multiplex PCR, the TCRdb table keeps only in-frame clones and is missing some. The repertoire includes some 80,000 clones, 90% to 97% of them detected once, and roughly 1.6% sits in the top ten. The sequencing sample was made of PBMCs. These receptors were obtained from a man aged 18 to 35 in good health and CMV-seropositive.

The genes are TRBV10-3 and TRBJ1-2; 7 bases line up with TRBD1. CDR3 length equals 15 residues. Germline V CDR1 and CDR2: ENHRY, SYGVKD. After removal of 0 bases from V and 2 bases from J, the junction contained 3 bases not matched to a gene. CDR3 bases: TGTGCCATCAGTGAGTCGGGACAGAAAAACTATGGCTACACCTTC. It specifies CAISESGQKNYGYTF.

CDR3: CASSFPDSGYTF. The DNA for the CDR3 is TGTGCCAGCAGTTTCCCTGACAGTGGCTACACCTTC. The chain combines TRBV28 with TRBJ1-2, with D possibly being TRBD1 (5 bases). V lost 3 bases and J lost 7, with 9 bases in between. Germline lookup yields CDR1 MDHEN and CDR2 SYDVKM. The CDR3 is made up of 12 amino acids.

The V and J genes are TRBV5-6 and TRBJ2-1, with 11 nucleotides matching TRBD1. The CDR3 sequence is 15 residues long. Germline CDR1 SGHDT, CDR2 YYEEEE. J gave up 8 bases and V 6 bases, and 10 bases lay outside the gene matches. The CDR3 DNA follows: TGTGCCAGCATATTTAGGACAGGGGGCGAAGATGAGCAGTTCTTC. It yields the protein CASIFRTGGEDEQFF. Based on the CDR3 plus reference TRBV5-6 and TRBJ2-1, the full variable domain is DAGVTQSPTHLIKTRGQQVTLRCSPKSGHDTVSWYQQALGQGPQFIFQYYEEEERQRGNFPDRFSGHQFPNYSSELNVNALLLGDSALYLCASIFRTGGEDEQFFGPGTRLTVL.

CDR3 in DNA: TGTGCCAGCAGTTCACCCTCGACAGGATCCTACGAGCAGTACTTC. Its translation is CASSSPSTGSYEQYF. The chain couples TRBV28 to TRBJ2-7; tentative D call: TRBD1 (6 bases). Germline CDR1 and CDR2: MDHEN and SYDVKM. V gave up 4 bases and J gave up 1 base, with 14 bases separating them. The CDR3 covers 15 residues.

The CDR3 DNA follows: TGTGCCAGCAGTAAGGGACAGGGGCGTAACATTCAGTACTTC. Translation: CASSKGQGRNIQYF. The chain couples TRBV28 to TRBJ2-4, with 10 bases fitting TRBD1. V gave up 5 bases and J gave up 7 bases; unmatched junction bases: 5. CDR1 and CDR2 (germline): MDHEN, SYDVKM. This CDR3 has 14 amino acids.

This sequence joins TRBV4-1 and TRBJ2-7; 7 bases agree with TRBD1. With V trimmed by 1 base and J by 4 bases, 7 bases remained unmatched. Germline V gene sequence: CDR1 MGHRA, CDR2 YSYEKL. This CDR3 is built from 15 residues. The CDR3 DNA reads TGCGCCAGCAGCCAAGTCAACAGGGGTGAGTACGAGCAGTACTTC. Its translation: CASSQVNRGEYEQYF.

The chain is built from TRBV28 and TRBJ2-1, with D perhaps TRBD2 (5 bases). The CDR3 consists of 13 residues. The germline V gene has CDR1 MDHEN and CDR2 SYDVKM. Trimming pared 2 bases from V and 7 bases from J, leaving 9 bases between. The CDR3 spells CASSLLWRNEQFF. In nucleotides, the CDR3 is TGTGCCAGCAGTTTACTGTGGAGGAATGAGCAGTTCTTC.

The rearrangement uses TRBV6-1 and TRBJ1-4; the D gene is possibly TRBD1 (5 bases). The germline V and J ends were trimmed by 4 bases and 6 bases, with 12 bases remaining between them. The CDR3 covers 14 residues. Germline CDR1 reads MNHNS; CDR2 reads SASEGT. The CDR3 here is CASSVTVSYEKLFF. CDR3 nucleotide sequence: TGTGCCAGCAGTGTGACAGTGTCCTATGAAAAACTGTTTTTT.

V is TRBV27 and J is TRBJ2-7; TRBD2 aligns across 13 bases. The germline CDR1 and CDR2 sequences are MNHEY and SMNVEV (reference sequence). With V trimmed by 4 bases and J by 0 bases, 3 bases remained unmatched. The CDR3 loop spans 16 amino acids. The CDR3 coding sequence is TGTGCCAGCAGTTCCTGGACTAGCGGGAGCTCCTACGAGCAGTACTTC. Its translation: CASSSWTSGSSYEQYF.

V usage is TRBV4-1 and J usage is TRBJ1-4; maybe TRBD1 (5 bases). Germline V CDR1 and CDR2: MGHRA, YSYEKL. The CDR3 length is 15 residues. V lost 4 bases and J lost 3, with 12 bases in between. CDR3 loop: CASSLGAGSNEKLFF. The CDR3, as DNA: TGCGCCAGCAGCCTTGGGGCAGGGTCTAATGAAAAACTGTTTTTT.

The gene calls are TRBV11-2 and TRBJ1-5, with D hard to call. Looked up from germline, CDR1 is SGHAT and CDR2 is FQNNGV. The V end lost 2 bases, the J end lost 2 bases, and 7 bases lay between the germline ends. The length of the CDR3 is 14 residues. The CDR3 here is CASSLSRGNQPQHF. The DNA of the CDR3 is TGTGCCAGCAGCTTAAGTCGGGGCAATCAGCCCCAGCATTTT.

The chain uses TRBV14 and TRBJ1-1; 9 nucleotides match TRBD1. V gave up 4 bases and J gave up 10 bases; unmatched junction bases: 10. This CDR3 comprises 14 residues. Germline CDR1 SGHDN, CDR2 FVKESK. CDR3 residues: CASSLKVGTGIAFF. The CDR3 DNA is TGTGCCAGCAGCCTAAAAGTCGGGACAGGGATAGCTTTCTTT.

This clone appeared once. This chain connects TRBV6-1 to TRBJ2-1; 10 bases are shared with TRBD2. The trim removed 7 bases at V and 3 bases at J, leaving 3 bases unmatched. Looked up from germline, CDR1 is MNHNS and CDR2 is SASEGT. The CDR3 is 14 amino acids. For the CDR3, the DNA is TGTGCCAGCAATGGACTAGCGGACTACAATGAGCAGTTCTTC. This gives the protein CASNGLADYNEQFF.

The CDR3, as DNA: TGTGCCAGCAGTCGACTAGCGGGAGGGTACAATGAGCAGTTCTTC. Protein: CASSRLAGGYNEQFF. The chain is built from TRBV2 and TRBJ2-1, with 14 bases matching TRBD2. This CDR3 contains 15 residues. V trimming: 5 bases; J trimming: 4 bases; junction bases outside the gene matches: 1. Germline lookup yields CDR1 SNHLY and CDR2 FYNNEI.

The chain joins TRBV5-1 to TRBJ1-4; TRBD1 matches at 9 bases. The CDR3 contains 15 residues. From germline, CDR1 is SGHRS and CDR2 YFSETQ. J was trimmed by 6 bases and V by 0 bases; bases with no gene match: 3. The CDR3: CASSLGDRDHEKLFF. The CDR3 DNA reads TGCGCCAGCAGCTTGGGGGACAGGGACCATGAAAAACTGTTTTTT.

This clone is a singleton in its sample. This chain connects TRBV9 to TRBJ2-3, with 8 bases fitting TRBD2. V was pared by 0 bases and J by 6 bases, with 6 bases of the junction left unmatched. The CDR3 spans 15 residues. Germline V lookup: CDR1 SGDLS, CDR2 YYNGEE. The CDR3 sequence: CASSVEGAGGDTQYF. CDR3 sequence (DNA): TGTGCCAGCAGCGTAGAAGGGGCGGGAGGTGATACGCAGTATTTT. The variable domain in full, completed from reference TRBV9 and TRBJ2-3, reads DSGVTQTPKHLITATGQRVTLRCSPRSGDLSVYWYQQSLDQGLQFLIQYYNGEERAKGNILERFSAQQFPDLHSELNLSSLELGDSALYFCASSVEGAGGDTQYFGPGTRLTVL.

The chain recombines TRBV30 with TRBJ2-1; the match to TRBD2 covers 8 bases. The CDR3 is made up of 16 amino acids. From germline, CDR1 is GTSNPN and CDR2 SVGIG (reference sequence). V was pared by 4 bases and J by 6 bases, with 14 bases of the junction left unmatched. The CDR3 region is CAWKLLAGFPINEQFF. Written as DNA, the CDR3 is TGTGCCTGGAAGCTCCTAGCGGGTTTTCCGATCAATGAGCAGTTCTTC.

This chain uses TRBV7-3 with TRBJ2-7; 9 bases match TRBD1. V was pared by 6 bases and J by 4 bases, with 10 bases of the junction left unmatched. This CDR3 has 15 amino acids. Germline V CDR1 and CDR2: SGHTA, FQGTGA. The CDR3 DNA is TGTGCCAGCAGTCAATTCCCGGGACAGGGTTACGAGCAGTACTTC. Translating gives CASSQFPGQGYEQYF.

The chain is built from TRBV28 and TRBJ1-2, with D hard to call. The CDR3 runs to 13 residues. Germline-derived CDR1 and CDR2 are MDHEN and SYDVKM. Deletions cut 8 bases from V and 1 base from J, with 11 bases between. Here the CDR3 reads CASSRGLNYGYTF. For the CDR3, the DNA is TGTGCCAGCTCCAGAGGGCTTAACTATGGCTACACCTTC.

The V gene is TRBV5-1, the J gene TRBJ2-3; TRBD2 matches at 9 bases. Germline lookup yields CDR1 SGHRS and CDR2 YFSETQ. The CDR3 length is 15 residues. Trimming removed 4 bases from V and 5 bases from J; junction bases left unmatched: 8. DNA for the CDR3: TGCGCCAGCAGCGGGACTAGCCTAGATCTAGATACGCAGTATTTT. Amino acids: CASSGTSLDLDTQYF.

The genes are TRBV5-1 and TRBJ2-7; TRBD1 aligns across 11 bases. The CDR3 has 14 amino acids. With V trimmed by 4 bases and J by 5 bases, 5 bases remained unmatched. Germline CDR1 SGHRS, CDR2 YFSETQ. CDR3 nucleotide sequence: TGCGCCAGCAGCCTCTGGGACAGGGGGAACGAGCAGTACTTC. The encoded protein is CASSLWDRGNEQYF.

The CDR3 is CASSVGLVQYEQYF. The CDR3 nucleotides are TGTGCCAGCAGCGTAGGACTAGTGCAATACGAGCAGTACTTC. The gene calls are TRBV9 and TRBJ2-7; D is possibly TRBD2 (6 bases). The CDR3 sequence is 14 residues long. Trimming stripped 0 bases from V and 4 bases from J, with 11 bases between. Germline V gene sequence: CDR1 SGDLS, CDR2 YYNGEE.

V is TRBV5-1 and J is TRBJ2-6; D is undetermined. The CDR3 length is 16 residues. CDR1 is SGHRS and CDR2 is YFSETQ in the germline V gene. The V end lost 3 bases, the J end lost 2 bases, and 12 bases lay between the germline ends. CDR3 protein: CASSWSPQTGANVLTF. The CDR3 coding sequence is TGCGCCAGCAGCTGGTCCCCACAAACTGGGGCCAACGTCCTGACTTTC.